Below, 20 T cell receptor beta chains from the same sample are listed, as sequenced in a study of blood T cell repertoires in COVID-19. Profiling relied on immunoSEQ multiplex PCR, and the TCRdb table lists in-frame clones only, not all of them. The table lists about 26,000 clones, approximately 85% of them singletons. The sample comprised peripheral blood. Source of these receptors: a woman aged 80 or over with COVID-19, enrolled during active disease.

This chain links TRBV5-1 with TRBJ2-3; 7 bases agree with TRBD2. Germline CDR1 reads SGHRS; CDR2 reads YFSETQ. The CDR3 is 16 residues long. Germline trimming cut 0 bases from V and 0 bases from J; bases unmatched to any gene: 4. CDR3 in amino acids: CASSLVLAGSTDTQYF. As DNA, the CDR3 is TGCGCCAGCAGCTTGGTGTTAGCGGGTAGCACAGATACGCAGTATTTT.

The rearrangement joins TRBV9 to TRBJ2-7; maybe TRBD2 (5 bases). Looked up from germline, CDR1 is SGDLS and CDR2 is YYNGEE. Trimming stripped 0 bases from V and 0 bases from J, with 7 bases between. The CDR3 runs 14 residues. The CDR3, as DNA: TGTGCCAGCAGCGTAGTAGGGAGCTCCTACGAGCAGTACTTC. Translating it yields CASSVVGSSYEQYF. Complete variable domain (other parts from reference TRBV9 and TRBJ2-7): DSGVTQTPKHLITATGQRVTLRCSPRSGDLSVYWYQQSLDQGLQFLIQYYNGEERAKGNILERFSAQQFPDLHSELNLSSLELGDSALYFCASSVVGSSYEQYFGPGTRLTVT.

CDR3 DNA: TGTGCCAGCAGCGTGCAACGACAGGGAAACTATGGCTACACCTTC. Translation: CASSVQRQGNYGYTF. The gene calls are TRBV7-9 and TRBJ1-2; 7 nucleotides match TRBD1. This CDR3 contains 15 residues. The V gene's germline CDR1 is SEHNR and CDR2 FQNEAQ (reference sequence). J was trimmed by 2 bases and V by 5 bases; bases with no gene match: 8.

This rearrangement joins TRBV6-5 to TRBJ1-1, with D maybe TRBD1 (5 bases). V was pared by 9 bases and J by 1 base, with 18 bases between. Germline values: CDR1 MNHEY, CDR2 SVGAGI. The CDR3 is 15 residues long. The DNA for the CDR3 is TGTGCCAGTAGGAGGGACCGCGACCCGAACACTGAAGCTTTCTTT. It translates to CASRRDRDPNTEAFF.

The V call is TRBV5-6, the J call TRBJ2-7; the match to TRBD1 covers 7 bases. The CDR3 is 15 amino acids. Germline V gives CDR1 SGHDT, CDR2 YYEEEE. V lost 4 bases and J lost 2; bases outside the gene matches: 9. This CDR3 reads CASSLRQGRAYEQYF. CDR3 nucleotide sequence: TGTGCCAGCAGCCTTAGACAGGGACGGGCCTACGAGCAGTACTTC. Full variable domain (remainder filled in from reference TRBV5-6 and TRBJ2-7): DAGVTQSPTHLIKTRGQQVTLRCSPKSGHDTVSWYQQALGQGPQFIFQYYEEEERQRGNFPDRFSGHQFPNYSSELNVNALLLGDSALYLCASSLRQGRAYEQYFGPGTRLTVT.

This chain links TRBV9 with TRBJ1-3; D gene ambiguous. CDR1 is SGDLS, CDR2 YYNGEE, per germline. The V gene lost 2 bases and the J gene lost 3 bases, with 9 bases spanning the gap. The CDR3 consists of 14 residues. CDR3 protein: CASSVSGGGNTIYF. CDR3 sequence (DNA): TGTGCCAGCAGCGTGTCGGGTGGTGGAAACACCATATATTTT.

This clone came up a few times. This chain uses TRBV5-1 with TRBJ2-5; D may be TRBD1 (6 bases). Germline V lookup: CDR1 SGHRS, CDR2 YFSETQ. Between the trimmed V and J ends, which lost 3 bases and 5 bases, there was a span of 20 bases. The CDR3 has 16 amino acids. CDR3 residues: CASSSSWGRVGETQYF. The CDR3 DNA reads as TGCGCCAGCAGCTCAAGTTGGGGGCGAGTTGGGGAGACCCAGTACTTC.

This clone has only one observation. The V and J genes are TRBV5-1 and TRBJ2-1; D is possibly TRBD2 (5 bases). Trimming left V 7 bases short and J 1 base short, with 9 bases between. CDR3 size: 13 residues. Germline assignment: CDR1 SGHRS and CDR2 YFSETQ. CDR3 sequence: CASAPGSYNEQFF. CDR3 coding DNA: TGCGCCAGCGCCCCGGGGTCCTACAATGAGCAGTTCTTC.

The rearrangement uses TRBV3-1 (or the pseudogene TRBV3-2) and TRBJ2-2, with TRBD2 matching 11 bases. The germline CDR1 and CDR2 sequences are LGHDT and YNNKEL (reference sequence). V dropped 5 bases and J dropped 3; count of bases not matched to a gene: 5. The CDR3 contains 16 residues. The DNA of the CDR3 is TGTGCCAGCAGCTACCGACTAGCGGGGTACACCGGGGAGCTGTTTTTT. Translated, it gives CASSYRLAGYTGELFF.

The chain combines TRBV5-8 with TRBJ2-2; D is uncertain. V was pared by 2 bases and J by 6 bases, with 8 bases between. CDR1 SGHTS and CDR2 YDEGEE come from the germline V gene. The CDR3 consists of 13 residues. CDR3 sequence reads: CASSFTRAGELFF. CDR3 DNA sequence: TGTGCCAGCAGCTTTACCCGGGCCGGGGAGCTGTTTTTT. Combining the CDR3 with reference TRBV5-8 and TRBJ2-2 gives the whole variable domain EAGVTQSPTHLIKTRGQQATLRCSPISGHTSVYWYQQALGLGLQFLLWYDEGEERNRGNFPPRFSGRQFPNYSSELNVNALELEDSALYLCASSFTRAGELFFGEGSRLTVL.

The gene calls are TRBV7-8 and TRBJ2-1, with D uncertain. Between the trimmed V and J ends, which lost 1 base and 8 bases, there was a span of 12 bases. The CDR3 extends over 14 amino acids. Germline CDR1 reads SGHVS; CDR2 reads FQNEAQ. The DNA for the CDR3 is TGTGCCAGCAGCTTAGATTCCCCTTTAGATGAGCAGTTCTTC. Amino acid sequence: CASSLDSPLDEQFF.

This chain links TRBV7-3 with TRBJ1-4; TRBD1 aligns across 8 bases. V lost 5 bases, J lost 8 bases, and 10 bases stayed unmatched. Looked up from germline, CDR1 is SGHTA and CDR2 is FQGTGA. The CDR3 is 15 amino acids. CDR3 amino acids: CASSPTGAFGEKLFF. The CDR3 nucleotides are TGTGCCAGCAGCCCGACAGGGGCGTTTGGGGAAAAACTGTTTTTT.

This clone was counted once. Here the CDR3 reads CATSRDRSSGNTIYF. DNA of the CDR3: TGTGCCACCAGCAGAGATCGGAGCTCTGGAAACACCATATATTTT. This chain connects TRBV15 to TRBJ1-3, with no clear D. Germline loops: CDR1 LNHNV, CDR2 YYDKDF (reference sequence). The V and J ends lost 0 bases and 0 bases respectively, with 6 bases between them. This CDR3 region has 15 residues.

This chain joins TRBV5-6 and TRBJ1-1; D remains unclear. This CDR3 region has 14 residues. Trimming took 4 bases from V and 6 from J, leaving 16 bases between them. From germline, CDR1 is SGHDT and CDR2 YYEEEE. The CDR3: CASSHLLPEAEAFF. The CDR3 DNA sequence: TGTGCCAGCAGCCACCTCCTGCCGGAGGCTGAAGCTTTCTTT.

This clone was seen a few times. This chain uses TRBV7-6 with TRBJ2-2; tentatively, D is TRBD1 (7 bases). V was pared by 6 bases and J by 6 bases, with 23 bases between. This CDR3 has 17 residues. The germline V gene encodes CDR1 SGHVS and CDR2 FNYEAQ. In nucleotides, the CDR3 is TGTGCCAGCAGACGAGGAGGGGGCGGGGTTCAAGCCGGGGAGCTGTTTTTT. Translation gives CASRRGGGGVQAGELFF.

As DNA, the CDR3 is TGTGCCAGCAGCTTAATGGCGGCTTTTCGGGAGCAGTACTTC. It yields the protein CASSLMAAFREQYF. The chain uses TRBV7-8 and TRBJ2-7; D is undetermined. The V end was cut by 2 bases, the J end by 7 bases, with 15 bases between. CDR1 is SGHVS and CDR2 is FQNEAQ in the germline V gene. The CDR3 has 14 residues.

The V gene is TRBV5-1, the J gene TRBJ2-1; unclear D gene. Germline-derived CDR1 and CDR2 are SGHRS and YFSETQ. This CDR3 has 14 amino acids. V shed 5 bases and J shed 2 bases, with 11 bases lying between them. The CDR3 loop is CASSSEWPYNEQFF. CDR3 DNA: TGCGCCAGCAGTTCGGAGTGGCCCTACAATGAGCAGTTCTTC. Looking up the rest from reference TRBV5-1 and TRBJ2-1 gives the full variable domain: KAGVTQTPRYLIKTRGQQVTLSCSPISGHRSVSWYQQTPGQGLQFLFEYFSETQRNKGNFPGRFSGRQFSNSRSEMNVSTLELGDSALYLCASSSEWPYNEQFFGPGTRLTVL.

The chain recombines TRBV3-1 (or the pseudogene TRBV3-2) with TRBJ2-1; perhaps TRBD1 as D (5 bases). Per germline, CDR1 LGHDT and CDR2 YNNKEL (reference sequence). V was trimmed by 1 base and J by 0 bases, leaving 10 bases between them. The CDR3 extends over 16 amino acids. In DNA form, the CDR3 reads TGTGCCAGCAGCCAAGTTACAGGAAGCTCCTACAATGAGCAGTTCTTC. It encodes CASSQVTGSSYNEQFF.

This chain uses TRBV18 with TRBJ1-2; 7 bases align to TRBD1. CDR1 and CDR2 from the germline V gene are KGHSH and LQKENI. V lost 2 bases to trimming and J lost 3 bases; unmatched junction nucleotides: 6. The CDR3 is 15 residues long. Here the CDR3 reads CASSPDRAGDYGYTF. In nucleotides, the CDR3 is TGTGCCAGCTCACCAGACAGGGCAGGTGACTATGGCTACACCTTC.

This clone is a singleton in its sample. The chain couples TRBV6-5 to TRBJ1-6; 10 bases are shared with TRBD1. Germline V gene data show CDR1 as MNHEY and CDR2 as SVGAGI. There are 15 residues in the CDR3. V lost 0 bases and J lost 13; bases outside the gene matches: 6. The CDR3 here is CASSYSGQGHFPLHF. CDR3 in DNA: TGTGCCAGCAGTTACTCGGGACAGGGGCATTTTCCCCTCCACTTT.